Following are 8 T cell receptor beta chains from one sample sequenced in a study of T cell clonotyping in hematopoietic cell transplantation. This sample's time point: recipient sample about 28 days before transplant, after cytoreduction. Using immunoSEQ multiplex PCR, the repertoire was profiled, and TCRdb retains in-frame clones only, with some absent. The data contain some 30,000 clones, about 93% of them singletons. The source was peripheral blood mononuclear cells, collected before stem cell transplant. Receptors originate from a man aged 50-59 years with acute myeloid leukemia. Some clones in this sample may be carry-over from other donors' samples.

Points on this clone: The same CDR3 arises from other DNA sequences in this sample as well. The V call is TRBV6-1, the J call TRBJ1-6; D is unclear. Germline V gives CDR1 MNHNS, CDR2 SASEGT. V was shortened by 4 bases and J by 6 bases, with 10 bases between the two germline ends. This CDR3 has 14 amino acids. CDR3 DNA sequence: TGTGCCAGCAGTGGAAGGAGTTTTAATTCACCCCTCCACTTT. The encoded protein is CASSGRSFNSPLHF.

The rearrangement uses TRBV7-2 and TRBJ1-1; D ambiguous. The CDR3 covers 14 residues. From germline, CDR1 is SGHTA and CDR2 FQGNSA. Trimming pared 10 bases from V and 6 bases from J, leaving 21 bases between. This CDR3 reads CATQSRGGESEAFF. The CDR3 bases are TGTGCCACCCAGAGCCGAGGTGGGGAGTCTGAAGCTTTCTTT.

The V call is TRBV9, the J call TRBJ2-5; TRBD2 is a possible D gene (6 bases). V lost 0 bases, J lost 5 bases, and 8 bases lay in between. Germline CDR1 SGDLS, CDR2 YYNGEE. The CDR3 is 13 residues long. CDR3 sequence: CASSVVGGETQYF. Here the CDR3 DNA reads TGTGCCAGCAGCGTAGTGGGAGGTGAGACCCAGTACTTC. The entire variable domain, with the rest obtained from reference TRBV9 and TRBJ2-5, is as follows: DSGVTQTPKHLITATGQRVTLRCSPRSGDLSVYWYQQSLDQGLQFLIQYYNGEERAKGNILERFSAQQFPDLHSELNLSSLELGDSALYFCASSVVGGETQYFGPGTRLLVL.

The chain has TRBV9 and TRBJ1-1, with 7 positions matching TRBD1. Germline V gives CDR1 SGDLS, CDR2 YYNGEE. The V and J ends lost 5 bases and 4 bases, in that order; junction bases with no gene match: 8. This CDR3 region has 14 residues. DNA for the CDR3: TGTGCCAGCAGTCTGACAGGGAGTGGCACTGAAGCTTTCTTT. This encodes CASSLTGSGTEAFF.

The V and J genes are TRBV14 and TRBJ2-3; a weak D match, TRBD2 (5 bases). Germline V gene lookup returns CDR1 SGHDN and CDR2 FVKESK. V was cut by 0 bases and J by 3 bases, with 13 bases left in between. The CDR3 loop spans 16 amino acids. In DNA form, the CDR3 reads TGTGCCAGCAGCCAAGAACGGGCGGGCAGGACAGATACGCAGTATTTT. Its translation is CASSQERAGRTDTQYF.

The V and J genes are TRBV28 and TRBJ2-7; 12 bases are shared with TRBD1. Germline V gene sequence: CDR1 MDHEN, CDR2 SYDVKM. This CDR3 is 14 amino acids long. V shed 6 bases, J shed 7 bases, and the junction held 7 bases outside the gene matches. CDR3 coding DNA: TGTGCCAGCAGGGGTGGGACAGGGGGCAGAGAGCAGTACTTC. It codes for CASRGGTGGREQYF. The full variable domain, rest sourced from reference TRBV28 and TRBJ2-7, is DVKVTQSSRYLVKRTGEKVFLECVQDMDHENMFWYRQDPGLGLRLIYFSYDVKMKEKGDIPEGYSVSREKKERFSLILESASTNQTSMYLCASRGGTGGREQYFGPGTRLTVT.

This rearrangement joins TRBV2 to TRBJ1-1; D possibly corresponds to TRBD1 (5 bases). The CDR3 length is 20 residues. Germline assignment: CDR1 SNHLY and CDR2 FYNNEI. Trimming pared 11 bases from V and 0 bases from J, leaving 34 bases between. The CDR3 region is CADVLGPTGDPKSMNTEAFF. As DNA, the CDR3 is TGTGCCGACGTACTGGGTCCAACAGGAGATCCTAAAAGCATGAACACTGAAGCTTTCTTT. The full variable domain, completed using reference TRBV2 and TRBJ1-1, is EPEVTQTPSHQVTQMGQEVILRCVPISNHLYFYWYRQILGQKVEFLVSFYNNEISEKSEIFDDQFSVERPDGSNFTLKIRSTKLEDSAMYFCADVLGPTGDPKSMNTEAFFGQGTRLTVV.

The chain is built from TRBV7-7 and TRBJ2-5; D possibly corresponds to TRBD1 (5 bases). The length of the CDR3 is 13 residues. V was shortened by 0 bases and J by 5 bases, with 7 bases between the two germline ends. The germline V gene has CDR1 SSHAT and CDR2 FNYEAQ (reference sequence). The CDR3 nucleotides read TGTGCCAGCAGCTTAGCAGGGGTTGAGACCCAGTACTTC. Its protein is CASSLAGVETQYF.